The 27 T cell receptor beta chains presented below share a single source sample, sequenced in a study of T cells in Graves' hyperthyroidism and ophthalmopathy (dated 2019 in TCRdb). The protocol used for the library was multiplex PCR. Sequencer: Illumina HiSeq 2000. Amplification of TCR beta CDR3 regions was carried out from RNA transcripts. The first round of RT-PCR for the TCR CDR3 was performed with the HTBI primer set and the Qiagen OneStep RT-PCR kit. TCRdb ran its own pipeline on the public reads, namely fastp trimming at Q25 and MiXCR clone calling, and kept in-frame beta chains. Entries are consolidated by CDR3 protein sequence, retaining the most common genes and DNA. A total of approximately 710,000 distinct CDR3 sequences appear in this sample, roughly a sixth of them only once. The ten top clones hold 15% to 19% of the sample. The sequenced material came from blood. Source of these receptors: a man aged 50 to 60 with Graves' hyperthyroidism.

J is TRBJ2-7 and V is TRBV6-1, with 11 bases aligning to TRBD2. Germline V lookup: CDR1 MNHNS, CDR2 SASEGT. This CDR3 is built from 14 residues. V was pared by 6 bases and J by 2 bases, with 3 bases of the junction left unmatched. The CDR3 DNA is TGTGCCAGCAGGGAGACTAGCGGGGCCTACGAGCAGTACTTC. Translating it yields CASRETSGAYEQYF.

This clonotype was observed many times. The chain combines TRBV6-1 with TRBJ1-3; no definite D call. The CDR3 spans 15 residues. Germline lookup yields CDR1 MNHNS and CDR2 SASEGT. The V and J ends lost 3 bases and 1 base respectively, with 10 bases between them. Written as DNA, the CDR3 is TGTGCCAGCAGTGAGGAGTCGGGATCTGGAAACACCATATATTTT. Translated: CASSEESGSGNTIYF.

This clonotype was seen at least ten times. The J gene is TRBJ2-7, the V gene TRBV10-3, with D maybe TRBD1 (6 bases). The V gene's germline CDR1 is ENHRY and CDR2 SYGVKD. The ends were cut back, 3 bases at V and 4 bases at J, with 13 bases in the middle. The CDR3 consists of 14 residues. The CDR3 DNA is TGTGCCATCAGTGAAAGGACAGAACTTTACGAGCAGTACTTC. This codes for CAISERTELYEQYF.

This clonotype was found a few times. The chain recombines TRBV28 with TRBJ2-1; a weak D match, TRBD2 (6 bases). The CDR3 length is 15 residues. The germline V gene has CDR1 MDHEN and CDR2 SYDVKM. V dropped 0 bases and J dropped 8 bases, with 14 bases sitting between them. This chain's CDR3 is CASSLWEGELYEQFF. CDR3 nucleotide sequence: TGTGCCAGCAGTTTATGGGAGGGAGAGCTTTATGAGCAGTTCTTC.

This clonotype has only a few counts. CDR3 DNA: TGCGCCAGCAGTGAGCTAGATCGGCCCGTCAATGAGCAGTTCTTC. It specifies CASSELDRPVNEQFF. The genes are TRBV10-1 and TRBJ2-1; D uncertain. V lost 2 bases to trimming and J lost 6 bases, with 14 bases between them. The CDR3 has 15 residues. Germline CDR1 WNHNN, CDR2 SYGVQD (reference sequence).

Remarks on this clonotype: A read error may explain this, as a much larger clone is one base away. CDR3 in DNA: TGTGCCAGCAGCCAGGGCACAAATACGCAGTATTTT. This gives the protein CASSQGTNTQYF. The chain combines TRBV27 with TRBJ2-3, with D possibly TRBD1 on 5 matching bases. The CDR3 runs to 12 residues. The germline gives CDR1 MNHEY, CDR2 SMNVEV (reference sequence).

This clonotype appeared a few times. CDR3 residues: CSARQGQEETQYF. DNA for the CDR3: TGCAGTGCTAGGCAGGGGCAGGAAGAGACCCAGTACTTC. V usage is TRBV20-1 and J usage is TRBJ2-5; perhaps TRBD1 as D (6 bases). Germline assignment: CDR1 DFQATT and CDR2 SNEGSKA (reference sequence). The germline V and J ends were trimmed by 3 bases and 3 bases, with 11 bases remaining between them. The CDR3 is 13 residues long.

The table lists this clonotype with a few counts. The chain joins TRBV20-1 to TRBJ2-2, with D perhaps matching TRBD2 (6 bases). The CDR3 totals 13 residues. The V end lost 6 bases, the J end lost 8 bases, and 16 bases lay between the germline ends. In germline, CDR1 is DFQATT, CDR2 SNEGSKA (reference sequence). CDR3 DNA: TGCAGTGCGGAGGGCTGGACGGGAGGGGAGCTGTTTTTT. Protein product: CSAEGWTGGELFF.

In the case of this clonotype: This may be a read error, as it is one base from a much larger clone. The chain carries TRBV2 and TRBJ2-1; 7 nucleotides align to TRBD2. This CDR3 spans 14 amino acids. Germline CDR1 is SNHLY and CDR2 is FYNNEI. The CDR3: CASSKREAYNDQFF. The CDR3 DNA sequence: TGTGCCAGCAGTAAACGGGAGGCATACAATGATCAGTTCTTC.

This clonotype was observed a few times. The chain recombines TRBV5-1 with TRBJ2-7, with TRBD2 as a possible D gene (5 bases). Trimming took 4 bases from V and 0 from J, leaving 14 bases between them. This CDR3 has 15 residues. The germline V gene encodes CDR1 SGHRS and CDR2 YFSETQ. CDR3 region: CASSGGLGSSYEQYF. The DNA for the CDR3 is TGCGCCAGCAGCGGCGGACTGGGAAGCTCCTACGAGCAGTACTTC.

This clonotype was detected many times. The genes are TRBV7-9 and TRBJ1-4, with a tentative D call TRBD1 (5 bases). Per the germline V gene, CDR1 is SEHNR and CDR2 is FQNEAQ (reference sequence). This CDR3 is 20 amino acids long. Trimming stripped 5 bases from V and 5 bases from J, with 30 bases between. CDR3 in amino acids: CASSSAYPGRLRDLNEKLFF. CDR3 in DNA: TGTGCCAGCAGCAGTGCATACCCGGGTCGCCTACGGGACCTGAATGAAAAACTGTTTTTT.

V usage is TRBV7-8 and J usage is TRBJ2-1, with D uncertain. CDR3 length: 15 amino acids. Between the trimmed V and J ends, which lost 5 bases and 6 bases, there was a span of 17 bases. Germline CDR1 is SGHVS and CDR2 is FQNEAQ. The CDR3 nucleotides are TGTGCCAGCAGCCCCCAGGTGGAATTGGGCAATGAGCAGTTCTTC. It yields the protein CASSPQVELGNEQFF. Full variable domain (outside the CDR3, taken from reference TRBV7-8 and TRBJ2-1): GAGVSQSPRYKVAKRGQDVALRCDPISGHVSLFWYQQALGQGPEFLTYFQNEAQLDKSGLPSDRFFAERPEGSVSTLKIQRTQQEDSAVYLCASSPQVELGNEQFFGPGTRLTVL.

This clonotype was detected many times. This rearrangement joins TRBV28 to TRBJ2-2; 10 bases match TRBD1. V shed 4 bases, J shed 4 bases, and the junction held 6 bases outside the gene matches. This CDR3 has 16 amino acids. Per the germline V gene, CDR1 is MDHEN and CDR2 is SYDVKM. The CDR3 here is CASSSPGTGVTGELFF. CDR3 sequence (DNA): TGTGCCAGCAGTTCCCCCGGGACAGGGGTCACCGGGGAGCTGTTTTTT.

This clonotype has ten or more counts. The rearrangement links TRBV10-3 to TRBJ1-1; tentative D call: TRBD1 (5 bases). Trimming left V 3 bases short and J 0 bases short, with 11 bases between. The V gene's germline CDR1 is ENHRY and CDR2 SYGVKD. The CDR3 extends over 15 amino acids. CDR3 in amino acids: CAISDSGFMNTEAFF. In DNA form, the CDR3 reads TGTGCCATCAGTGACTCAGGGTTCATGAACACTGAAGCTTTCTTT.

A word on this clonotype: A much larger clone differs from this one at a single base, so this may be a read error. V is TRBV30 and J is TRBJ1-1; D ambiguous. Germline assignment: CDR1 GTSNPN and CDR2 SVGIG (reference sequence). Trimming took off 0 bases at V and 3 bases at J, with 8 bases between the two ends. This CDR3 has 13 residues. CDR3 bases: TGTGCCTGGAGTGTACCAGTGGACACTGAAGCTTTCTTT. Residues: CAWSVPVDTEAFF.

In its sample, this clonotype was seen a few times. One junction end disagrees with the germline gene, perhaps due to a read error. J is TRBJ1-1 and V is TRBV11-2, with no clear D. This CDR3 spans 13 amino acids. CDR1 and CDR2 (germline): SGHAT, FQNNGV. The CDR3 reads CAGTSGGVTEASF. The CDR3 coding sequence is TGTGCCGGAACGTCGGGTGGGGTGACTGAAGCTTCCTTT.

The chain employs TRBV7-9 and TRBJ2-5; tentative D call: TRBD2 (6 bases). The V end was cut by 0 bases, the J end by 0 bases, with 14 bases between. This CDR3 region has 17 residues. The germline CDR1 and CDR2 sequences are SEHNR and FQNEAQ (reference sequence). The chain's CDR3 is CASSLAQDSGNQETQYF. CDR3 DNA: TGTGCCAGCAGCTTAGCGCAGGATAGCGGCAACCAAGAGACCCAGTACTTC.

The rearrangement links TRBV7-2 to TRBJ2-5; 7 bases fit TRBD2. The CDR3 has 15 residues. V gave up 3 bases and J gave up 2 bases; unmatched junction bases: 6. Germline CDR1 is SGHTA and CDR2 is FQGNSA. This CDR3 reads CASSFRGRVQETQYF. The CDR3 nucleotides are TGTGCCAGCAGCTTTCGCGGGAGAGTGCAAGAGACCCAGTACTTC.

The chain couples TRBV27 to TRBJ2-1; 10 bases are a match to TRBD2. After removal of 8 bases from V and 10 bases from J, the junction contained 8 bases not matched to a gene. The CDR3 has 13 residues. Germline CDR1 reads MNHEY; CDR2 reads SMNVEV (reference sequence). The CDR3: CASGGQGLAEQFF. CDR3 in DNA: TGTGCCAGCGGGGGCCAGGGACTAGCGGAGCAGTTCTTC.

This clonotype was seen ten or more times. The V call is TRBV10-3, the J call TRBJ2-1; 8 bases agree with TRBD2. The CDR3 is made up of 17 amino acids. V dropped 4 bases and J dropped 1; count of bases not matched to a gene: 9. Germline V gene lookup returns CDR1 ENHRY and CDR2 SYGVKD. CDR3: CAISGDGSGRSYNEQFF. The CDR3 coding sequence is TGTGCCATCAGTGGCGATGGAAGCGGGAGATCCTACAATGAGCAGTTCTTC.

This clonotype was picked up a small number of times. V usage is TRBV7-9 and J usage is TRBJ2-7; D might be TRBD2 (5 bases). V was cut by 1 base and J by 0 bases, with 13 bases left in between. Germline assignment: CDR1 SEHNR and CDR2 FQNEAQ (reference sequence). The CDR3 runs to 16 residues. CDR3: CASSLVEGRTSYEQYF. The DNA for the CDR3 is TGTGCCAGCAGCTTAGTTGAGGGCAGGACCTCCTACGAGCAGTACTTC. Full variable domain (outside the CDR3, taken from reference TRBV7-9 and TRBJ2-7): DTGVSQNPRHKITKRGQNVTFRCDPISEHNRLYWYRQTLGQGPEFLTYFQNEAQLEKSRLLSDRFSAERPKGSFSTLEIQRTEQGDSAMYLCASSLVEGRTSYEQYFGPGTRLTVT.

There are many counts of this clonotype. The chain recombines TRBV28 with TRBJ2-3, with D unresolved. This CDR3 has 12 amino acids. Between the trimmed V and J ends, which lost 8 bases and 0 bases, there was a span of 6 bases. Germline-derived CDR1 and CDR2 are MDHEN and SYDVKM. The CDR3 DNA is TGTGCCAGCGGGCCCAGCACAGATACGCAGTATTTT. Translation: CASGPSTDTQYF.

The V and J genes are TRBV7-3 and TRBJ1-1; perhaps TRBD1 as D (5 bases). This CDR3 is 17 amino acids long. Germline V lookup: CDR1 SGHTA, CDR2 FQGTGA. Trimming took 3 bases from V and 1 from J, leaving 18 bases between them. The CDR3 bases are TGTGCCAGCAGCTTTGGGGGGGGGTTGGGTTCGAACACTGAAGCTTTCTTT. Amino acids: CASSFGGGLGSNTEAFF.

V is TRBV2 and J is TRBJ2-1; D gene uncertain. Per the germline V gene, CDR1 is SNHLY and CDR2 is FYNNEI. V lost 0 bases, J lost 5 bases, and 8 bases lay in between. The CDR3 covers 14 residues. This CDR3 is CASSEAWEDNEQFF. The CDR3 DNA reads TGTGCCAGCAGTGAAGCGTGGGAAGACAATGAGCAGTTCTTC.

In the case of this clonotype: A read error may account for a junction end that differs from germline. This chain links TRBV30 with TRBJ2-5, with D possibly matching TRBD1 (5 bases). The CDR3 has 11 residues. Germline CDR1 and CDR2: GTSNPN and SVGIG (reference sequence). The CDR3 is CAWRFKGHRHF. CDR3 nucleotides: TGTGCCTGGAGGTTTAAAGGACATCGGCACTTC.

This clonotype was counted only a few times. The J gene is TRBJ2-7, the V gene TRBV18; maybe TRBD1 (6 bases). The germline CDR1 and CDR2 sequences are KGHSH and LQKENI. Trimming stripped 3 bases from V and 1 base from J, with 19 bases between. The CDR3 loop spans 17 amino acids. In nucleotides, the CDR3 is TGTGCCAGCTCACCGGGAAGGGGGTCCCCTTTTTCCTACGAGCAGTACTTC. Translating it yields CASSPGRGSPFSYEQYF.

This clonotype was found many times. The chain has TRBV7-2 and TRBJ2-3; 7 bases align to TRBD1. The ends lost 6 bases at V and 1 base at J; junction bases unmatched: 16. Germline loops: CDR1 SGHTA, CDR2 FQGNSA. This CDR3 region has 18 residues. The CDR3 sequence: CASRLEGALIYGTDTQYF. In DNA, the CDR3 is TGTGCCAGCAGACTCGAGGGGGCTTTGATTTACGGCACAGATACGCAGTATTTT. The entire variable domain, with the rest obtained from reference TRBV7-2 and TRBJ2-3, is as follows: GAGVSQSPSNKVTEKGKDVELRCDPISGHTALYWYRQSLGQGLEFLIYFQGNSAPDKSGLPSDRFSAERTGGSVSTLTIQRTQQEDSAVYLCASRLEGALIYGTDTQYFGPGTRLTVL.